The 5 T cell receptor beta chains below were found in one sample sequenced in a study of Ad26.COV2.S vaccination and SARS-CoV-2 variants (dated by TCRdb to the early 2020s). Library generation was performed with the immunoSEQ multiplex PCR assay. TCRdb limited this immuneACCESS table to in-frame rearrangements with V and J called. A share of clones is missing; checked studies link under half to unresolved V genes, and the rest is unexplained. The sample contains roughly 390,000 clones, about 85% of them found a single time. Jointly, the top ten make up around 3.4% of the sample. The label giving this sample's treatment or condition can be read as: roughly 19 received Ad26.COV2.S at low or high dose, single or two shots; 5 received placebo; per-sample allocation not given. For vaccine and placebo recipients, the sequenced repertoires came from samples collected on day 63 after the first injection.

The sample was peripheral blood, taken in a trial of Ad26.COV2.S vaccine versus placebo. These receptors came from a person between 18 and 60 years old who received the Ad26.COV2.S COVID-19 vaccine or a placebo.

This clone occurred a few times. This chain uses TRBV14 with TRBJ1-1; D gene ambiguous. V lost 5 bases, J lost 8 bases, and 9 bases lay in between. Per germline, CDR1 SGHDN and CDR2 FVKESK. CDR3 length: 11 residues. The CDR3 coding sequence is TGTGCCAGCAGCGCCGGGCCCGAAGCTTTCTTT. This gives the protein CASSAGPEAFF.

The chain uses TRBV27 and TRBJ1-6; the D is unclear. CDR1 is MNHEY, CDR2 SMNVEV, per germline (reference sequence). The CDR3 covers 16 residues. The V gene lost 7 bases and the J gene lost 0 bases, with 13 bases spanning the gap. The CDR3 DNA follows: TGTGCCAGCACCCAGGAAATACCCTCCTATAATTCACCCCTCCACTTT. Amino acids: CASTQEIPSYNSPLHF.

The CDR3 is CASSYREGYGYTF. Written as DNA, the CDR3 is TGTGCCAGCAGTTACAGGGAGGGCTATGGCTACACCTTC. The chain employs TRBV12-3 or TRBV12-4 and TRBJ1-2; D may be TRBD1 (6 bases). This CDR3 region has 13 residues. V shed 4 bases and J shed 4 bases, with 10 bases lying between them.

The gene calls are TRBV20-1 and TRBJ2-3; D is ambiguous. The CDR3 runs to 13 residues. Germline values: CDR1 DFQATT, CDR2 SNEGSKA (reference sequence). With 3 bases removed from V and 2 bases from J, the gap between germline ends came to 9 bases. For the CDR3, the DNA is TGCAGTGCTAGTGGGCGCTTCACAGATACGCAGTATTTT. Translating gives CSASGRFTDTQYF.

The CDR3 DNA sequence: TGCGCCAGCAGCCATATAGCGGGGGAGCAGTACTTC. Translation gives CASSHIAGEQYF. The J gene is TRBJ2-4, the V gene TRBV4-1; TRBD2 matches 9 bases. V dropped 3 bases and J dropped 13; count of bases not matched to a gene: 4. CDR1 and CDR2 (germline): MGHRA, YSYEKL. The CDR3 length is 12 residues.